This TCR beta chain was recovered during a study of cytomegalovirus exposure and HLA in healthy donors. Findings of the study overall: In a later analysis, TCR beta V- and J-gene trimming was associated with a missense DCLRE1C variant. Sequence variants that were highly shared formed a cluster that was likely a sequencing artifact.

Germline values: CDR1 SGHTA, CDR2 FQGNSA. The CDR3 totals 13 residues. The trim removed 4 bases at V and 7 bases at J, leaving 0 bases unmatched. As to this clone: Antigen: not known.

It was with 60 Vbeta and 13 Jbeta primers that the PCR ran. Using immunoSEQ multiplex PCR, the repertoire was profiled, and TCRdb retains in-frame clones only, with some absent. The table includes more than 85,000 clones, roughly 9.4% detected once. This TCR came from a man aged 50 or older in good health and CMV-seropositive. The rearrangement links TRBV7-2 to TRBJ2-7, with TRBD2 matching over 14 bases. Sequencing was done on a sample of PBMCs. CDR3 sequence: CASSWTSGREQYF. In DNA form, the CDR3 reads TGTGCCAGCAGCTGGACTAGCGGGAGGGAGCAGTACTTC.